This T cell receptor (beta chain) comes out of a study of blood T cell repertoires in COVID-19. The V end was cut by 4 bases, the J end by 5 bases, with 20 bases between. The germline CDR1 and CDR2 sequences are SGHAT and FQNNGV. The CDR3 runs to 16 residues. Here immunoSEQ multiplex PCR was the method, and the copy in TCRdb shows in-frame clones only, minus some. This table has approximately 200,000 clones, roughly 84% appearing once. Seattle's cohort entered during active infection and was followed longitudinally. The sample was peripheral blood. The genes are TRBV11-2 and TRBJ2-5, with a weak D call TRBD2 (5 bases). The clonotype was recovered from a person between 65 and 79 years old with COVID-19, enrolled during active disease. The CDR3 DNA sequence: TGTGCCAGCAGCTCCGGCTTTGGGAGCTTGGGGGAGACCCAGTACTTC. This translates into CASSSGFGSLGETQYF.